This is a list of T cell receptor beta chains from one sample in a study of cytomegalovirus exposure and HLA in healthy donors. Profiling relied on immunoSEQ multiplex PCR, and the TCRdb table lists in-frame clones only, not all of them. The table shows 150,000 to 200,000 clones, with about 81% occurring only once. The sequencing input was PBMCs. These TCRs come from a woman aged 30 to 39 in good health and CMV-seronegative. CDR3s include the opening cysteine and the closing phenylalanine or tryptophan. Fields, in order: V gene, D gene, CDR3 protein. The D gene is left open where the match is weak.

v_gene: TRBV4-3; d_gene: TRBD1; CDR3aa: CASSQDLGQGFHEQYF
v_gene: TRBV5-4; d_gene: TRBD2; CDR3aa: CASSLVLAGAETQYF
v_gene: TRBV9; d_gene: .; CDR3aa: CASSGSLSRTAAYEQYF
v_gene: TRBV4-1; d_gene: .; CDR3aa: CASSLTGTAPSAGETQYF
v_gene: TRBV7-9; d_gene: TRBD1; CDR3aa: CASSKFPGQGTDTQYF
v_gene: TRBV11-2; d_gene: TRBD1; CDR3aa: CASSLDRDSSGNTIYF
v_gene: TRBV27; d_gene: TRBD2; CDR3aa: CASRPKLAGTGYEQYF
v_gene: TRBV9; d_gene: TRBD2; CDR3aa: CASSSGLADTTGELFF
v_gene: TRBV1; d_gene: .; CDR3aa: CTSSPPGIQETQYF
v_gene: TRBV15; d_gene: .; CDR3aa: CATSRDRGRAGGWGQPQHF
v_gene: TRBV7-9; d_gene: .; CDR3aa: CSSSLAGTTGQAFF
v_gene: TRBV19; d_gene: TRBD2; CDR3aa: CASRPGLGHTDTQYF
v_gene: TRBV27; d_gene: .; CDR3aa: CASSLSFGGYGYTF
v_gene: TRBV7-9; d_gene: TRBD1; CDR3aa: CSSSFGTGLTDTQYF
v_gene: TRBV2; d_gene: TRBD2; CDR3aa: CASSEAQLASYTDTQYF
v_gene: TRBV28; d_gene: .; CDR3aa: CASSFPNQPQHF
v_gene: TRBV7-2; d_gene: .; CDR3aa: CASSLNPSRDTGELFF
v_gene: TRBV28; d_gene: .; CDR3aa: CASTSGDVLDYGYTF
v_gene: TRBV7-3; d_gene: .; CDR3aa: CASSLRPRSSVDNEQFF
v_gene: TRBV29-1; d_gene: .; CDR3aa: CSVEDRNYGYTF
v_gene: TRBV27; d_gene: .; CDR3aa: CASSESGLSYNEQFF
v_gene: TRBV20-1; d_gene: .; CDR3aa: CSAAGDYEQYF
v_gene: TRBV2; d_gene: .; CDR3aa: CASSGARGPEAFF
v_gene: TRBV6-1; d_gene: TRBD1; CDR3aa: CASSRTGGNEQYF
v_gene: TRBV2; d_gene: .; CDR3aa: CARYLRKNTEAFF
v_gene: TRBV9; d_gene: .; CDR3aa: CASTELRGFGYTF
v_gene: TRBV2; d_gene: .; CDR3aa: CASRQGGYTF
v_gene: TRBV21-1; d_gene: .; CDR3aa: CASSKDSGGNQPQHF
v_gene: TRBV4-1; d_gene: TRBD2; CDR3aa: CASSQAAGLAYEQYF
v_gene: TRBV28; d_gene: .; CDR3aa: CASRGGSNQPQHF
v_gene: TRBV10-3; d_gene: .; CDR3aa: CAISESQQGVGETQYF
v_gene: TRBV6-5; d_gene: .; CDR3aa: CASSNTGGGYEQYF
v_gene: TRBV18; d_gene: .; CDR3aa: CASSPGTGITNYGYTF
v_gene: TRBV19; d_gene: .; CDR3aa: CASSDRSSGNTIYF
v_gene: TRBV19; d_gene: .; CDR3aa: CASSIYGGLYEQYF
v_gene: TRBV28; d_gene: TRBD2; CDR3aa: CASSLLGTSSVETQYF
v_gene: TRBV7-2; d_gene: TRBD2; CDR3aa: CASAGTSGTYNEQFF
v_gene: TRBV5-1; d_gene: .; CDR3aa: CASSFTSSYNEQFF
v_gene: TRBV19; d_gene: .; CDR3aa: CASSIGAVYSNQPQHF
v_gene: TRBV5-1; d_gene: TRBD1; CDR3aa: CASSPGDRTNQPQHF
v_gene: TRBV5-1; d_gene: .; CDR3aa: CASSLDYSQGALSGAFF
v_gene: TRBV27; d_gene: .; CDR3aa: CASRVHSYNSPLHF